This TCR beta chain was observed in a study of CD8 T cells in ankylosing spondylitis. Remarks on this clonotype: As yet, its antigen is unknown.

Whole-study findings and limits: Blood of patients with ankylosing spondylitis appeared to be characterized by a TCR beta motif of about 8 highly homologous variants. Peripheral blood samples showed relatively rare disease-linked clones, and these clones were CD8+. In synovial fluid and blood from reactive arthritis, some motif variants were previously reported. Clones linked to disease were reported to show significant enrichment in matched ankylosing spondylitis synovial fluid.

Researchers built TCR beta libraries using quantitative 5'-RACE with molecular barcodes. TCRdb fed the 5' RACE reads into MiXCR, producing one record per CDR3 protein. The table includes roughly 450,000 distinct CDR3 sequences, more than 25% detected once. The ends lost 3 bases at V and 0 bases at J; junction bases unmatched: 5. CDR3 length: 17 residues. Looked up from germline, CDR1 is SGHRS and CDR2 is YFSETQ. This receptor was identified in a male donor with ankylosing spondylitis. The sample consisted of blood, either unsorted or a sorted T cell fraction (not recorded which). This chain joins TRBV5-1 and TRBJ2-1; TRBD2 aligns across 11 bases. CDR3 sequence (DNA): TGCGCCAGCAGCTCCCCTAGCGGGAGGAGCTCCTACAATGAGCAGTTCTTC. Translation: CASSSPSGRSSYNEQFF.